This T cell receptor beta chain was observed in a study of human T cells and chemical hapten exposure. Time point indicated: patch test 3, about 24 weeks after DPC sensitization. The treatment: therapeutic diphenylcyclopropenone sensitization with weekly scalp DPC. CDR1 is LGHNA, CDR2 YSLEER, per germline. This CDR3 has 17 amino acids. A word on this clonotype: A read error may account for a junction end that differs from germline.

One entry per CDR3 protein results from TCRdb running MiXCR on the RACE reads. The sample contains about 190,000 distinct CDR3 sequences, roughly a quarter of which appear only once. The chain combines TRBV4-3 with TRBJ1-2; 8 bases are a match to TRBD1. The specimen was whole blood, collected in connection with sensitization to the hapten diphenylcyclopropenone (DPC). The TCR comes from a woman between 35 and 50 years old with alopecia areata. Some clones in this sample may be carry-over from other donors' samples. DNA for the CDR3: TGCGCCAGCAGCCAAGATTGGTCCGGGACAGGACTAAAAGGCTGCACCTTC. This codes for CASSQDWSGTGLKGCTF.